The rows below give T cell receptor beta chains drawn from one sample of a study of identical twins. TCRdb ran MiXCR on the 5' RACE reads and lists one entry per CDR3 protein. The sample yields hundreds of thousands of distinct CDR3 sequences, roughly 20% seen once. The same data also went into a second study, on T cells expressing NK-cell markers.

Source material: PBMCs. The receptors stem from a woman in her late teens or twenties in good health. Both conserved end residues are part of each CDR3. A D gene is named only where the DNA matches it firmly. For some rows the clone size is stated as once, few or many, or as a class when expanded; others skip it.

clone_size d_call j_call v_call cdr3_nt cdr3_aa
few TRBD1 TRBJ1-2 TRBV10-3 TGTGCCATCAGTTGGACAGGTTGGGGCTATGGCTACACCTTC CAISWTGWGYGYTF
few - TRBJ1-5 TRBV6-2/TRBV6-3 TGTGCCAGCAGTTACGTTAGTCAGCCCCAGCATTTT CASSYVSQPQHF
few - TRBJ2-3 TRBV20-1 TGCAGTGCTAGAGACCAGCCCCAGTCCACGCAGTATTTT CSARDQPQSTQYF
- TRBD1 TRBJ1-1 TRBV3-1 TGTGCCAGCAGCCAAGGGGGCGCAGGGGGCACTGAAGCTTTCTTT CASSQGGAGGTEAFF
- - TRBJ1-2 TRBV12-3/TRBV12-4 TGTGCCAGCAGTTTAGCGAGCGGCGGAAACTATGGCTACACCTTC CASSLASGGNYGYTF
- - TRBJ2-7 TRBV12-3/TRBV12-4 TGTGCCAGCAGTTTGGGAGCTAGTCGGTACGAGCAGTACTTC CASSLGASRYEQYF
few - TRBJ1-5 TRBV18 TGTGCCAGCTCACTACCGTATCAGCCCCAGCATTTT CASSLPYQPQHF
few - TRBJ2-1 TRBV7-2 TGTGCCAGCGCGAAAAACCTACCCTATGAGCAGTTCTTC CASAKNLPYEQFF
- - TRBJ2-3 TRBV20-1 TGCAGTGCTACCTCCGCCTCTGGGGCGGGGAACGCGGATACGCAGTATTTT CSATSASGAGNADTQYF
- - TRBJ2-3 TRBV5-6 TGTGCCAGCAGCTTGGTCCGGGACACAGATACGCAGTATTTT CASSLVRDTDTQYF
- - TRBJ2-1 TRBV3-1 TGTGCCAGCAGCCAAGATTGGTCTGGTGAGCAGTTCTTC CASSQDWSGEQFF
- - TRBJ2-7 TRBV10-3 TGTGCCATCAGTGAGTCAGGAGAGGGGGGCGACGAGCAGTACTTC CAISESGEGGDEQYF
- - TRBJ2-7 TRBV4-3 TGCGCCAGCAGCCTAGGTGTCGGGAGTTCCTACGAGCAGTACTTC CASSLGVGSSYEQYF
- - TRBJ2-5 TRBV7-6 TGTGCCAGCAGCACCAGGGGTCTCGAGACCCAGTACTTC CASSTRGLETQYF
few - TRBJ2-3 TRBV6-7 TGTGCCAGCACGGCCAGGAGAACCACAGATACGCAGTATTTT CASTARRTTDTQYF
few TRBD2 TRBJ2-3 TRBV20-1 TGCAGTGCTGGGGGGGATTCGGATACGCAGTATTTT CSAGGDSDTQYF
- - TRBJ2-3 TRBV7-2 TGTGCCAGCACCTCACGGGGGACAGATACGCAGTATTTT CASTSRGTDTQYF
few - TRBJ2-4 TRBV5-1 TGCGCCAGCAGCTTACCCGCAGGGGAAAGAGGAAACATTCAGTACTTC CASSLPAGERGNIQYF
- TRBD1 TRBJ2-7 TRBV7-2 TGTGCCAGCAGCTCGGACAGGGACTCCTACGAGCAGTACTTC CASSSDRDSYEQYF
few - TRBJ1-6 TRBV11-3 TGTGCCAGCAGCTTAGTATCTAGGTCACCCCTCCACTTT CASSLVSRSPLHF
many TRBD1 TRBJ2-2 TRBV7-2 TGTGCCAGCAGGGGGACAGGAAACACCGGGGAGCTGTTTTTT CASRGTGNTGELFF
many - TRBJ1-1 TRBV20-1 TGCAGTGCTGTAGACACTACGAACACTGAAGCTTTCTTT CSAVDTTNTEAFF
- TRBD1 TRBJ2-5 TRBV3-1 TGTGCCAGCAGCCACCGGACGGACAGGGAAGAGACCCAGTACTTC CASSHRTDREETQYF
- TRBD2 TRBJ2-1 TRBV10-3 TGTGCCATCAGTGAGTCTAGCGGGGGGCGGAATGAGCAGTTCTTC CAISESSGGRNEQFF
many TRBD1 TRBJ1-4 TRBV29-1 TGCAGCGCCAGGACAGGGGTCAATGAAAAACTGTTTTTT CSARTGVNEKLFF
few - TRBJ2-5 TRBV5-1 TGCGCCAGCAGCTCCAGGCCTGTTATTCAAGAGACCCAGTACTTC CASSSRPVIQETQYF
- - TRBJ1-2 TRBV5-1 TGCGCCAGCAGCCCGGACGGCAGAAACTATGGCTACACCTTC CASSPDGRNYGYTF
- TRBD1 TRBJ1-5 TRBV7-8 TGTGCCAGCAGCTTAGAGGACAGGGGGCTCGGTCAGCCCCAGCATTTT CASSLEDRGLGQPQHF
many - TRBJ2-7 TRBV20-1 TGCAGTGCTAGCCGGGACGAGCAGTACTTC CSASRDEQYF
- - TRBJ2-4 TRBV4-3 TGCGCCAGCAGCCAACAACTAGCCAAAAACATTCAGTACTTC CASSQQLAKNIQYF
- - TRBJ2-3 TRBV24-1 TGTGCCACCAGTGATGCGGCCAGGGACACAGATACGCAGTATTTT CATSDAARDTDTQYF
- - TRBJ2-5 TRBV20-1 TGCAGTGCTAGCCCCGTAGAGACCCAGTACTTC CSASPVETQYF
- TRBD2 TRBJ2-1 TRBV5-5 TGTGCCAGCAGCCGAGAGACTAGCAGCTACAATGAGCAGTTCTTC CASSRETSSYNEQFF
few - TRBJ2-3 TRBV5-1 TGCGCCAGCAGCTACCAGGCTCAAGCAGATACGCAGTATTTT CASSYQAQADTQYF
few TRBD1 TRBJ1-4 TRBV7-2 TGTGCCAGCAGCCCAGGGACAGGGGGTGGAAAACTGTTTTTT CASSPGTGGGKLFF
few TRBD1 TRBJ2-5 TRBV9 TGTGCCAGCAGCGTAGCGAGCGGGACAGGGGGTGAGACCCAGTACTTC CASSVASGTGGETQYF
- TRBD1 TRBJ2-1 TRBV6-1 TGTGCCAGCAGAGGGGACAGGGGTGACAATGAGCAGTTCTTC CASRGDRGDNEQFF
- TRBD1 TRBJ2-7 TRBV13 TGTGCCAGCAGCTTAGGACAGGGGAGTTACTACGAGCAGTACTTC CASSLGQGSYYEQYF
few - TRBJ1-3 TRBV12-3/TRBV12-4 TGTGCCAGCAGTATACAGGGAGGTGGAAACACCATATATTTT CASSIQGGGNTIYF
few - TRBJ2-1 TRBV12-3/TRBV12-4 TGTGCCAGCAGTTTAGGGCCGGGGGCTAGCGGCTACAATGAGCAGTTCTTC CASSLGPGASGYNEQFF
few - TRBJ2-7 TRBV12-3/TRBV12-4 TGTGCCAGCAGTTCGGGGGACTCCACGACCGGGCAGTACTTC CASSSGDSTTGQYF
many - TRBJ1-2 TRBV4-3 TGCGCCAGCAGCCAAAGTACGAACTATGGCTACACCTTC CASSQSTNYGYTF
few - TRBJ2-3 TRBV6-1 TGTGCCAGCAGTGGTCTTTTAGCGAAGAGCACAGATACGCAGTATTTT CASSGLLAKSTDTQYF
few TRBD2 TRBJ2-7 TRBV7-9 TGTGCCAGCAGCTTAGCTGGCGGGGGTCCCTACGAGCAGTACTTC CASSLAGGGPYEQYF
- - TRBJ2-3 TRBV6-5 TGTGCCAGCAGTTACTCTTATGCTAGTAGGGGCTCGCAGTATTTT CASSYSYASRGSQYF
few TRBD1 TRBJ1-5 TRBV12-3/TRBV12-4 TGTGCCAGCAGTTTGGGGACAGGGGGCACGCCCCAGCATTTT CASSLGTGGTPQHF
few - TRBJ2-7 TRBV7-2 TGTGCCAGCAGCTCCCCCGGGGTCGAGCAGTACTTC CASSSPGVEQYF
few TRBD2 TRBJ2-1 TRBV20-1 TGCAGTGCGCGGACTAGCCGAGACTACAATGAGCAGTTCTTC CSARTSRDYNEQFF
- - TRBJ2-7 TRBV6-1 TGTGCCAGCAGTGAATCCCCGACAGTTACCTACGAGCAGTACTTC CASSESPTVTYEQYF
- TRBD1 TRBJ2-5 TRBV10-3 TGTGCCATCAGCTCCGGGACAGGGGATCGGAAGACCCAGTACTTC CAISSGTGDRKTQYF
- - TRBJ2-1 TRBV9 TGTGCCAGCAGCCCCACCCTTCGGAATAGCCCACACAATGAGCAGTTCTTC CASSPTLRNSPHNEQFF
once - TRBJ1-1 TRBV7-9 TGTGCCAGCAGCGCCATGCGTGGCCAGGAAGCTTTCTTT CASSAMRGQEAFF